This T cell receptor (beta chain) came from a study of blood T cells in healthy people across ages. The table lists this clonotype with many counts. Its target is not known. General study points: The study could not conclusively compare naive and antigen-experienced cells, given its unsorted PBMCs.

Peripheral blood samples of roughly 9.8 milliliters were drawn from each donor. The extraction recovered at least 5 micrograms of total RNA per sample. The V end lost 3 bases, the J end lost 2 bases, and 8 bases lay between the germline ends. The length of the CDR3 is 13 residues. Together with a sample-barcoded 5' primer, a J-beta primer mix was included in a second PCR lasting about 6 to 11 cycles. Each of the samples gave a minimum of 3 million paired-end reads that contained CDR3. TCRdb used MiXCR to reprocess the 5' RACE reads, holding one entry per CDR3 protein. The top ten hold approximately 12% of the sample, which has under 850,000 distinct CDR3 sequences, around 36% seen once.

This TCR was sampled from a man younger than 30 in good health. This chain uses TRBV12-3 or TRBV12-4 with TRBJ2-7; unclear D gene. Sequenced: blood. Here the CDR3 reads CASSFARPYEQYF. The CDR3 bases are TGTGCCAGCAGTTTCGCCAGACCCTACGAGCAGTACTTC.